The 10 T cell receptor beta chains below come from one sample, sequenced in a study of regulatory T cells in long-lasting Graves disease. Time point meaning: persistent/refractory GD, antithyroid drugs over 5 years with positive TRAb. The TCR library was prepared using RNA isolated from PBMCs. Arm-PCR with iRepertoire HTBI primers amplified the CDR3 regions for these TCR beta libraries. One entry per CDR3 protein results from TCRdb running MiXCR on the multiplex PCR reads. Of approximately 500,000 distinct CDR3 sequences listed, roughly a fifth were seen once; the top ten hold roughly 7.1%. The sequencing here drew on peripheral blood mononuclear cells (PBMCs), taken when the disease was refractory, from a patient treated with antithyroid drugs. These receptor sequences come from a female donor with Graves disease.

Many counts were recorded for this clonotype. The V gene is TRBV9, the J gene TRBJ2-5; TRBD1 agrees at 7 bases. This CDR3 comprises 14 residues. CDR1 SGDLS and CDR2 YYNGEE come from the germline V gene. With 3 bases clipped from V and 2 bases from J, the junction kept 4 bases outside the gene matches. For the CDR3, the DNA is TGTGCCAGCAGCGCGACAGGGCTACAAGAGACCCAGTACTTC. Its protein product is CASSATGLQETQYF.

This clonotype came up many times. The chain uses TRBV11-2 and TRBJ1-2; D may be TRBD1 (5 bases). Trimming shortened V by 5 bases and J by 8 bases, and 24 bases separated the two germline ends. In germline, CDR1 is SGHAT, CDR2 FQNNGV. The CDR3 totals 16 residues. CDR3 amino acids: CASSLGTASYRQGYTF. CDR3 sequence (DNA): TGTGCCAGCAGCCTGGGCACAGCCAGTTATCGACAGGGCTACACCTTC.

This clonotype was recorded many times. The genes are TRBV28 and TRBJ1-1; no definite D call. Germline V lookup: CDR1 MDHEN, CDR2 SYDVKM. The CDR3 covers 13 residues. Trimming removed 5 bases from V and 3 bases from J, with 10 bases in between. The DNA of the CDR3 is TGTGCCAGCAGTCGGACCTCGGACACTGAAGCTTTCTTT. Protein product: CASSRTSDTEAFF.

About this clonotype itself: A much larger clonotype is one base distant, so this may be a read error. The rearrangement joins TRBV11-2 to TRBJ1-1; weak D call: TRBD1 (6 bases). The CDR3 has 14 amino acids. V was clipped by 5 bases and J by 5 bases, with 15 bases between them. Germline CDR1 and CDR2: SGHAT and FQNNGV. For the CDR3, the DNA is TGTGCCAGCAGCGTTGTCAGGGGTGCGACTGAAGCTTTCTTT. It specifies CASSVVRGATEAFF.

This clonotype was detected a few times. The chain joins TRBV28 to TRBJ1-1; D not certain. Germline V CDR1 and CDR2: MDHEN, SYDVKM. With 1 base removed from V and 4 bases from J, the gap between germline ends came to 10 bases. There are 14 residues in the CDR3. The CDR3 here is CASSLLSGFTEAFF. The DNA for the CDR3 is TGTGCCAGCAGTTTATTATCTGGGTTCACTGAAGCTTTCTTT. The variable domain in full, with the rest retrieved from reference TRBV28 and TRBJ1-1, is DVKVTQSSRYLVKRTGEKVFLECVQDMDHENMFWYRQDPGLGLRLIYFSYDVKMKEKGDIPEGYSVSREKKERFSLILESASTNQTSMYLCASSLLSGFTEAFFGQGTRLTVV.

This clonotype was detected many times. V usage is TRBV9 and J usage is TRBJ1-1; weak D call: TRBD1 (5 bases). Trimming stripped 2 bases from V and 0 bases from J, with 14 bases between. This CDR3 spans 16 amino acids. Per germline, CDR1 SGDLS and CDR2 YYNGEE. The CDR3, as DNA: TGTGCCAGCAGCGTCCTAACGACAGTTATGAACACTGAAGCTTTCTTT. Encoded protein: CASSVLTTVMNTEAFF.

The gene calls are TRBV9 and TRBJ1-2; 7 bases line up with TRBD1. J gave up 8 bases and V 0 bases, and 10 bases lay outside the gene matches. Germline CDR1 reads SGDLS; CDR2 reads YYNGEE. The CDR3 contains 15 residues. The CDR3 loop reads CASSVGVERGPGYTF. CDR3 DNA: TGTGCCAGCAGCGTAGGGGTGGAGAGGGGGCCCGGCTACACCTTC.

V and J are TRBV4-3 and TRBJ1-4, with 8 positions matching TRBD1. The CDR3 runs to 17 residues. The junction had 11 bases not matched to a gene; V was cut back by 0 bases and J by 8 bases. The germline CDR1 and CDR2 sequences are LGHNA and YSLEER. The CDR3 region has the DNA TGCGCCAGCAGCCAAGAGGGACTAGGACAGGGAGGCGAAAAACTGTTTTTT. This codes for CASSQEGLGQGGEKLFF.

V and J are TRBV7-9 and TRBJ1-5; D unclear. The germline V gene has CDR1 SEHNR and CDR2 FQNEAQ (reference sequence). This CDR3 is built from 14 residues. Trimming removed 3 bases at V and 0 bases at J, with 6 bases between. The DNA for the CDR3 is TGTGCCAGCAGCTTCGAAAGTAGCAATCAGCCCCAGCATTTT. This gives the protein CASSFESSNQPQHF.

This clonotype was recorded a few times. This chain links TRBV5-1 with TRBJ2-5, with unresolved D. The CDR3 sequence is 16 residues long. CDR1 is SGHRS, CDR2 YFSETQ, per germline. V gave up 6 bases and J gave up 0 bases, with 18 bases separating them. CDR3 nucleotide sequence: TGCGCCAGCACTTTACCAAATCAGGAGAACCAAGAGACCCAGTACTTC. It yields the protein CASTLPNQENQETQYF.